This TCR beta chain was identified during a study of STAT5B mutations in CD4+ large granular lymphocyte leukemia. Overall study findings and caveats: Compared with healthy controls (2/35), patient top clones favored TRBV06 (8/27). No patients shared main leukemic clonotypes, though around 25% appeared at low frequency elsewhere.

TCRdb keeps only in-frame clones here, not all; method: immunoSEQ multiplex PCR. The sample lists fewer than 45,000 clones; about four fifths were seen once. About this clone: The antigen is unknown.

The CDR3 runs 16 residues. The germline CDR1 and CDR2 sequences are SGDLS and YYNGEE. The V and J ends lost 2 bases and 4 bases respectively, with 16 bases between them. The TCR comes from a human donor in good health. Source material: CD4+ T cells from blood buffy coats. The genes are TRBV9 and TRBJ2-1, with D perhaps being TRBD1 or TRBD2 (5 bases each). CDR3: CASSVTPGPEYNEQFF. The CDR3 nucleotides read TGTGCCAGCAGCGTTACCCCGGGACCCGAGTACAATGAGCAGTTCTTC.